This T cell receptor beta chain appears in the sequencing data of a study of blood T cells in healthy people across ages. In regard to this clonotype: The target antigen is unknown.

The study's findings and limits: The study found more naive CD4+ cells and higher diversity in long-lived than aged donors.

PCR was performed a second time for about 7 to 12 cycles using a sample-barcoded 5' primer and a J-beta primer mix. TCRdb processed the 5' RACE reads anew with MiXCR; each CDR3 protein has one entry. Of roughly 830,000 distinct CDR3 sequences in the sample, approximately 65% were seen once. Ten milliliters of peripheral blood were drawn from each donor. The specimen sequenced was blood. The sequence derives from a man aged 30-40 years in good health.

This CDR3 reads CASSLDYRGVHNEQFF. CDR3 in DNA: TGTGCCAGCAGCCTGGACTACCGTGGGGTACACAATGAGCAGTTCTTC. The chain links TRBV7-8 to TRBJ2-1; D perhaps matches TRBD2 (6 bases). The CDR3 sequence is 16 residues long. V lost 5 bases and J lost 5, with 19 bases in between. In germline, CDR1 is SGHVS, CDR2 FQNEAQ.